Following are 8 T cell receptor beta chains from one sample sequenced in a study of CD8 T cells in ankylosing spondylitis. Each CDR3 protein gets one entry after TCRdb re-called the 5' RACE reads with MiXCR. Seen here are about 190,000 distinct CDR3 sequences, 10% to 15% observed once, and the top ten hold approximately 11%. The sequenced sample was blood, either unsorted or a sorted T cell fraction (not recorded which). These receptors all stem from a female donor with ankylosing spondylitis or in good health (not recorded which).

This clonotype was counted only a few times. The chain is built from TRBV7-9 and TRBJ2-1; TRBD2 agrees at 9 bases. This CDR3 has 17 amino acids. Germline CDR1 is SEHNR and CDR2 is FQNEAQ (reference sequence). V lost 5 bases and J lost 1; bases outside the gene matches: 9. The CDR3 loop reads CASSGPGSGSSYNEQFF. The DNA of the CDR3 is TGTGCCAGCAGCGGCCCGGGTAGCGGGAGTTCCTACAATGAGCAGTTCTTC. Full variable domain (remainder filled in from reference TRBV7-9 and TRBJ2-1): DTGVSQNPRHKITKRGQNVTFRCDPISEHNRLYWYRQTLGQGPEFLTYFQNEAQLEKSRLLSDRFSAERPKGSFSTLEIQRTEQGDSAMYLCASSGPGSGSSYNEQFFGPGTRLTVL.

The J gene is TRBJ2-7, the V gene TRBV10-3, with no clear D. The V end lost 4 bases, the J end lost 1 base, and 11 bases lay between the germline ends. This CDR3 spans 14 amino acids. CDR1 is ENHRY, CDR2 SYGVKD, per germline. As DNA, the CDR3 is TGTGCCATCAGTGGGCAGGCGGCATCCTACGAGCAGTACTTC. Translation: CAISGQAASYEQYF.

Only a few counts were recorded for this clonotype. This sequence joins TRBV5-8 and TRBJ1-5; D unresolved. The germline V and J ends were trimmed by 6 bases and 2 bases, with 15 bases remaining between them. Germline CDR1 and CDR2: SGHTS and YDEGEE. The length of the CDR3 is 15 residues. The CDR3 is CASILPLAGNQPQHF. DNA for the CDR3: TGTGCCAGCATCCTACCCCTGGCAGGCAATCAGCCCCAGCATTTT. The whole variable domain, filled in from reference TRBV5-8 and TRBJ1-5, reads EAGVTQSPTHLIKTRGQQATLRCSPISGHTSVYWYQQALGLGLQFLLWYDEGEERNRGNFPPRFSGRQFPNYSSELNVNALELEDSALYLCASILPLAGNQPQHFGDGTRLSIL.

The CDR3 region has the DNA TGTGCCAGCTCACCATACGTAGGGGCGCTGGATTCACCCCTCCACTTT. Translation: CASSPYVGALDSPLHF. This chain connects TRBV18 to TRBJ1-6, with D tentatively TRBD1 (5 bases). Germline V gene lookup returns CDR1 KGHSH and CDR2 LQKENI. V lost 2 bases, J lost 8 bases, and 16 bases lay in between. CDR3 size: 16 residues.

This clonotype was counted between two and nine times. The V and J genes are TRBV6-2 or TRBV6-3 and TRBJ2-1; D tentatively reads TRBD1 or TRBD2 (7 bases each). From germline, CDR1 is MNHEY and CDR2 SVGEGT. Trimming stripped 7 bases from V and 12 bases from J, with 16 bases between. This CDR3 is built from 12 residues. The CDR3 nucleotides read TGTGCCAGCACAGGGGGGGGACGTGTGCAGTTCTTC. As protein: CASTGGGRVQFF.

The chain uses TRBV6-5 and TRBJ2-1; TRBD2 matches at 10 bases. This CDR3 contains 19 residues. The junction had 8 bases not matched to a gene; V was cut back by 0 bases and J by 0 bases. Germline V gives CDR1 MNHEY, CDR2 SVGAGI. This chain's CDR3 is CASSYSGVAGGRSYNEQFF. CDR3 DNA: TGTGCCAGCAGTTACTCGGGGGTAGCGGGAGGCCGCTCCTACAATGAGCAGTTCTTC.

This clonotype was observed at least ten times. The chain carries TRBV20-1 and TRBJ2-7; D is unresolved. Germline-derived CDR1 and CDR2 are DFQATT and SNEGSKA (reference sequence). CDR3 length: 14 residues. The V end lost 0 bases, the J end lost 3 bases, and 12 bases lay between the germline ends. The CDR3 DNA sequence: TGCAGTGCTAGAGAGGCAGCCTCCAGCTACGAGCAGTACTTC. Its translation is CSAREAASSYEQYF.

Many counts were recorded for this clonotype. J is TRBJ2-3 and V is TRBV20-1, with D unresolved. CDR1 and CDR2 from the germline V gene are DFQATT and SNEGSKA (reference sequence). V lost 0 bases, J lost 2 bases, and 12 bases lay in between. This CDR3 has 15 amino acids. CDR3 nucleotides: TGCAGTGCTAGAGATGAAGTAGAGTTCACAGATACGCAGTATTTT. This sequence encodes CSARDEVEFTDTQYF.